This T cell receptor beta chain originates from a study of CD8+CD57+ T cells in acquired aplastic anemia (dated by TCRdb to 2016 to 2018). Background for the entire study: DNA extracted from sorted CD4+ and CD8+ cells had a mean of roughly 3.4 ug, with a range of roughly 0.18 to 27.4 ug. CD8+CD57+ expansion was defined as a frequency above the mean frequency observed in healthy subjects. Here is what the overall study found, with its caveats: CD8+ Simpson's diversity did not differ significantly between patients and healthy controls (P=0.060). Although 25 to 30 CD8+ CDR3 sequences were shared by patients and controls, these sequences appeared highly expressed in patients and within the immunodominant clones of patients.

The patients picked for sequencing were ones in whom flow cytometry had shown an expansion of CD8+CD57+ cells. Every patient had a diagnosis of severe acquired aplastic anemia based on International Study of Aplastic Anemia and Agranulocytosis and Camitta criteria. Patients had received no therapy at the time of blood sampling. TCR repertoires of sorted CD4+ and CD8+ blood T cells from severe aplastic anemia patients and healthy subjects were deep-sequenced in the study. In the USA, patient enrollment took place under clinicaltrials.gov protocols 00001620, 01623167, 00001397, 00071045, 00081523 and 00961064. Ficoll-Paque density gradient centrifugation was used to isolate peripheral blood mononuclear cells. Before DNA extraction, CD4+ and CD8+ T cells were sorted by FACS or by magnetic beads. In regard to this clonotype: The antigen it binds to is not known. Compared with germline, one end of the junction differs, possibly owing to a read error.

Counted from cysteine to phenylalanine, this CDR3 has 15 amino acids. Kept here is only the CDR3 DNA, which spans 45 bases and is read in frame from base 1. As encoded in the germline V gene, CDR1 is ENHRY while CDR2 is SYGVKD. Genomic DNA served as template for TCR beta VDJ combination and CDR3 sequence profiling. An Illumina HiSeq 2000 was used for TCR repertoire sequencing. The study's own analysis went as follows. Repertoires were assessed using TRBV/TRBJ rearrangement plots, CDR3 size and DJ length profiles, and Simpson's diversity index. The most abundant DNA sequence in the deep sequencing data was taken as the immunodominant clone. CDR3 amino acid sequences were checked for sharing across subjects and were also compared against the VDJdb database and published repertoires. TCRdb redid the processing of the public reads, applying fastp at Q25 and MiXCR, and retained in-frame beta chains. Each CDR3 protein gets just one entry, which takes the most common genes and DNA from the rows behind it. V and J calls and clone size were set by TCRdb, not the authors. A total of approximately 190,000 distinct CDR3 sequences appear in this sample, just under 50% of them only once. 8.5% to 10% of the sample rests with the top ten.

This TCR came from a human donor with aplastic anemia. The chain is assembled from TRBV10-3 and TRBJ2-5, and TRBD1 matches 7 of the central bases. Sequencing was carried out using sorted CD4+, CD8+, or CD8+CD57+ T cells (not recorded which) from PBMCs. For the CDR3, the sequence is CAISEAWDRQEAQYF. In nucleotide form, the sequence is TGTGCCATCAGTGAGGCCTGGGACAGACAAGAGGCCCAGTACTTC.